The T cell receptor (beta chain) under discussion was sequenced for a study of tumor-infiltrating lymphocytes in oesophageal squamous cell carcinoma. TCRdb re-called the PCR reads through MiXCR, storing one row per CDR3 protein. The sample lists more than 10,000 distinct CDR3 sequences, approximately 52% occurring once. CDR3 length equals 13 residues. Germline V CDR1 and CDR2: SGHVS, FNYEAQ. This clonotype was recorded a few times. The TCR was taken from a female donor with esophageal squamous cell carcinoma. The specimen sequenced was esophageal tumor tissue. The chain links TRBV7-6 to TRBJ2-1; D is undetermined. Judging by the DNA end, TRBJ2-7 fits better; the J call may be wrong. Here the CDR3 reads CASRKSGDGEQYF. CDR3 DNA: TGTGCCAGCAGAAAAAGTGGGGATGGAGAGCAGTACTTC.